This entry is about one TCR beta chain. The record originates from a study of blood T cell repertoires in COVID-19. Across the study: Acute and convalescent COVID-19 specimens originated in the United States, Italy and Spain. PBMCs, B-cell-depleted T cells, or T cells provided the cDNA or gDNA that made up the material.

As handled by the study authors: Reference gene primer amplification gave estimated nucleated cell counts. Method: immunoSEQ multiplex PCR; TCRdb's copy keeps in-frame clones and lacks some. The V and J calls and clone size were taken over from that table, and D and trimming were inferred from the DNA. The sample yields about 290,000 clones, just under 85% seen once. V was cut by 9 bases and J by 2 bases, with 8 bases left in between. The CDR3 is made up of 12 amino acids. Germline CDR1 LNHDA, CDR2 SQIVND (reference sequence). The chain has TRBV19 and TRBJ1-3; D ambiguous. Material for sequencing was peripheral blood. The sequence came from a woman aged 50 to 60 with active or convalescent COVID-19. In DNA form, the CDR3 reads TGTGCCAGCAAATCAACTGGAAACACCATATATTTT. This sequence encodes CASKSTGNTIYF.